This entry concerns a single T cell receptor beta chain. The V gene lost 3 bases and the J gene lost 1 base, with 6 bases spanning the gap. CDR1 MNHEY and CDR2 SMNVEV come from the germline V gene (reference sequence). The CDR3 length is 13 residues. The data were obtained in a study of blood T cell repertoires in COVID-19. Study at large: In each case, the material was cDNA or gDNA derived from T cells, B-cell-depleted T cells, or PBMCs.

Authors' methods: Estimation of nucleated cell counts relied on the amplification of reference gene primers. Here immunoSEQ multiplex PCR was the method, and the copy in TCRdb shows in-frame clones only, minus some. The V and J calls and clone size were taken over from that table, and D and trimming were inferred from the DNA. The table has 65,000 to 80,000 clones, about 88% seen once. V and J are TRBV27 and TRBJ1-2, with D possibly TRBD1 on 5 matching bases. Input material: peripheral blood. The sequence was obtained from a man in his 70s with active or convalescent COVID-19. As DNA, the CDR3 is TGTGCCAGCAGTTTGGGACTTAACTATGGCTACACCTTC. Translating gives CASSLGLNYGYTF.